The 11 T cell receptor beta chains in this list originate from one sample, sequenced in a study of blood T cell repertoires in COVID-19. Profiling relied on immunoSEQ multiplex PCR, and the TCRdb table lists in-frame clones only, not all of them. The table includes about 20,000 clones, around 88% detected once. Sequenced input: PBMCs or T cells enriched from blood (not recorded which). The receptors come from a woman in her twenties or thirties who had recovered from COVID-19.

The chain employs TRBV6-5 and TRBJ2-3, with D possibly TRBD2 on 7 matching bases. There are 14 residues in the CDR3. Per germline, CDR1 MNHEY and CDR2 SVGAGI. Trimming removed 11 bases at V and 2 bases at J, with 17 bases between. The CDR3 sequence: CAVEGGGFTDTQYF. The CDR3 bases are TGTGCCGTAGAAGGGGGGGGTTTCACAGATACGCAGTATTTT.

V is TRBV28 and J is TRBJ1-1; D ambiguous. The CDR3 covers 15 residues. Germline V gene data show CDR1 as MDHEN and CDR2 as SYDVKM. With 4 bases removed from V and 3 bases from J, the gap between germline ends came to 15 bases. CDR3: CASSSLGVADTEAFF. The DNA for the CDR3 is TGTGCCAGCAGTTCCCTCGGAGTGGCGGACACTGAAGCTTTCTTT.

This chain connects TRBV7-3 to TRBJ2-7; 9 bases agree with TRBD1. Germline loops: CDR1 SGHTA, CDR2 FQGTGA. The trim removed 2 bases at V and 5 bases at J, leaving 7 bases unmatched. The CDR3 totals 15 residues. The CDR3 nucleotides read TGTGCCAGCAGCTTATCTCGGACAGGGGTCAACGAGCAGTACTTC. Amino acids: CASSLSRTGVNEQYF.

The genes are TRBV5-6 and TRBJ1-5; D is possibly TRBD1 (6 bases). With 4 bases removed from V and 4 bases from J, the gap between germline ends came to 12 bases. The CDR3 loop spans 14 amino acids. Germline V gene sequence: CDR1 SGHDT, CDR2 YYEEEE. The CDR3 sequence: CASSRRGGNQPQHF. The DNA for the CDR3 is TGTGCCAGCAGCAGGCGAGGGGGAAATCAGCCCCAGCATTTT.

The chain carries TRBV7-3 and TRBJ2-2, with 9 bases that match TRBD1. Per the germline V gene, CDR1 is SGHTA and CDR2 is FQGTGA. The V and J ends lost 3 bases and 3 bases, in that order; junction bases with no gene match: 5. This CDR3 comprises 16 residues. CDR3 amino acids: CASSFDRGSHTGELFF. CDR3 nucleotides: TGTGCCAGCAGCTTCGACAGGGGGTCGCACACCGGGGAGCTGTTTTTT.

The V and J genes are TRBV7-2 and TRBJ1-5, with a weak D call TRBD1 (6 bases). CDR3 size: 14 residues. Trimming stripped 5 bases from V and 3 bases from J, with 11 bases between. Germline V gene lookup returns CDR1 SGHTA and CDR2 FQGNSA. The CDR3 is CASSLGQYNQPQHF. CDR3 DNA: TGTGCCAGCAGCCTAGGACAGTACAATCAGCCCCAGCATTTT.

V gene TRBV11-1 combines with J gene TRBJ2-5; 9 bases map to TRBD2. Trimming at V came to 5 bases and at J to 2 bases, leaving 9 bases not matched to a gene. CDR1 is SGHAT, CDR2 FQDESV, per germline (reference sequence). The CDR3 runs 16 residues. CDR3 bases: TGTGCCAGCAGCCTCCGCGGTAGCGGGGGACAAGAGACCCAGTACTTC. It encodes CASSLRGSGGQETQYF.

V usage is TRBV24-1 and J usage is TRBJ1-4; possibly TRBD1 for D (6 bases). Germline CDR1 KGHDR, CDR2 SFDVKD. The ends were cut back, 3 bases at V and 8 bases at J, with 15 bases in the middle. This CDR3 is 15 amino acids long. The CDR3 bases are TGTGCCACCAGTGATGGGGGTCGTCAGGGGGAAAAACTGTTTTTT. It codes for CATSDGGRQGEKLFF.

The V call is TRBV20-1, the J call TRBJ1-5, with 7 bases fitting TRBD1. The junction had 4 bases not matched to a gene; V was cut back by 3 bases and J by 2 bases. The CDR3 covers 14 residues. Germline V CDR1 and CDR2: DFQATT, SNEGSKA (reference sequence). The DNA of the CDR3 is TGCAGTGCTAGTTATGGGACAGGCAATCAGCCCCAGCATTTT. This encodes CSASYGTGNQPQHF.

V gene TRBV29-1 combines with J gene TRBJ2-7; D gene ambiguous. CDR3 size: 14 residues. The V gene's germline CDR1 is SQVTM and CDR2 ANQGSEA. Between the trimmed V and J ends, which lost 4 bases and 0 bases, there was a span of 13 bases. CDR3 loop: CSVVSRSVSYEQYF. The CDR3 DNA is TGCAGCGTTGTAAGCCGATCCGTCTCCTACGAGCAGTACTTC.

This sequence joins TRBV29-1 and TRBJ1-2; D is possibly TRBD1 (5 bases). Trimming pared 3 bases from V and 8 bases from J, leaving 19 bases between. CDR3 length: 14 amino acids. CDR1 SQVTM and CDR2 ANQGSEA come from the germline V gene. The CDR3 sequence: CSVDLNAAAGGYTF. CDR3 bases: TGCAGCGTTGATCTCAACGCGGCCGCAGGGGGCTACACCTTC.